The present entry profiles one T cell receptor beta chain with its context. Its specificity is not known. TCR beta libraries were made by quantitative 5'-RACE with molecular barcodes. One entry per CDR3 protein, called by TCRdb with MiXCR from the 5' RACE reads. The data show approximately 340,000 distinct CDR3 sequences, about 14% seen once. The data originate from a study of CD8 T cells in ankylosing spondylitis. Study conclusions and caveats: In ankylosing spondylitis blood, a motif of seven or eight highly homologous TCR beta variants appeared characteristic. Earlier work had already found some motif variants in reactive arthritis synovial fluid and blood. The authors reported significant enrichment of disease-linked clones in matched ankylosing spondylitis synovial fluid.

Germline trimming cut 4 bases from V and 4 bases from J; bases unmatched to any gene: 6. Germline CDR1 reads WSHSY; CDR2 reads SAAADI. The CDR3 covers 15 residues. Sequenced material: blood, either unsorted or a sorted T cell fraction (not recorded which). This sequence originates from a male donor with ankylosing spondylitis or in good health (not recorded which). This rearrangement joins TRBV10-2 to TRBJ2-3; 9 bases align to TRBD2. DNA of the CDR3: TGCGCCAGCAGTGCCACGGCGGGAGGGCCAGATACGCAGTATTTT. Amino acids: CASSATAGGPDTQYF.